The clone carrying this T cell receptor beta chain came up many times. The CDR3 totals 15 residues. V dropped 0 bases and J dropped 4 bases, with 12 bases sitting between them. Germline CDR1 and CDR2: LGHDT and YNNKEL (reference sequence). MiXCR was run by TCRdb on the reads, yielding one entry per CDR3 protein. The table has 200,000 to 300,000 distinct CDR3 sequences, 29% seen once. The sample comes from a study of kidney transplant recipient with SARS-CoV-2 infection. This sequence joins TRBV3-1 and TRBJ1-2; tentatively, D is TRBD1 (5 bases). This TCR derives from a male patient aged 30 to 40 who had COVID-19 and was a kidney transplant recipient. The T cells may come from the graft donor. Sequencing was performed on a blood sample, taken at baseline and on day 111 from a kidney transplant recipient. CDR3 DNA: TGTGCCAGCAGCCAAGAAGGGCAGGGAGGCTATGGCTACACCTTC. The encoded protein is CASSQEGQGGYGYTF.